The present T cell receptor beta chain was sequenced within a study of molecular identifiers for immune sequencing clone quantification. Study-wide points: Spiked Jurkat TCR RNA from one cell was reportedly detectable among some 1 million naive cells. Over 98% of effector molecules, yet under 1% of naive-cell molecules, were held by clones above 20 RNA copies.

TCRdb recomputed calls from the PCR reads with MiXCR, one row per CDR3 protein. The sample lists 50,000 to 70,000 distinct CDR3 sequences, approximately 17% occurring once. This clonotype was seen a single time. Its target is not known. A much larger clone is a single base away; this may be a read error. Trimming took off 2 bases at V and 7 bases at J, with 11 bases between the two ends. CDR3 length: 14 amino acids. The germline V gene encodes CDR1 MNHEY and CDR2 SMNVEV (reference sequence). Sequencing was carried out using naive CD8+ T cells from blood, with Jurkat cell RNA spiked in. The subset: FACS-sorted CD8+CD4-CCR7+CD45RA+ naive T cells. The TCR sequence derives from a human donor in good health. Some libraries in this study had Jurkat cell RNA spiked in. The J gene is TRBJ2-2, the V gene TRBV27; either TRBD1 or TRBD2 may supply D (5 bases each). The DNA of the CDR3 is TGTGCCAGCAGTTTAGGACGGGGCTACGGGGAGCTGTTTTTT. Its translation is CASSLGRGYGELFF.